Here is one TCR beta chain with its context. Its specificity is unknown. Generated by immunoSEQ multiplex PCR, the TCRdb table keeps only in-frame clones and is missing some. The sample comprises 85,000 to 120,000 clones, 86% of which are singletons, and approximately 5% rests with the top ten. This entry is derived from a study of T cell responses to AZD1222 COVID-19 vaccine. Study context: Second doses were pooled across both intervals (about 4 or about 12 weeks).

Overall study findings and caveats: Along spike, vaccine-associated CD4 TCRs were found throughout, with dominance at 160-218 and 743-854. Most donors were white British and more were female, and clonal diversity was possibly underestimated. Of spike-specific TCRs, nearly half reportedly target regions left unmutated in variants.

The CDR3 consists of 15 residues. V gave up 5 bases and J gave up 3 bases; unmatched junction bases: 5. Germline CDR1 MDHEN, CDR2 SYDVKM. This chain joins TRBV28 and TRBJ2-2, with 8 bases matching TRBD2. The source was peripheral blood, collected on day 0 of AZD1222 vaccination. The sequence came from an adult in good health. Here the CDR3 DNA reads TGTGCCAGCAGTCTCGGGACTAGAGACACCGGGGAGCTGTTTTTT. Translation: CASSLGTRDTGELFF.